Given below is one TCR beta chain in context. In the study's own analysis: Scientists estimated how many nucleated cells there were by amplifying reference gene primers. Clones were sequenced by immunoSEQ multiplex PCR, and TCRdb holds only the in-frame ones, with some missing. V, J and clone size reflect that table, while D and trimming were determined from the DNA. The sample includes tens of thousands of clones, about 87% of them seen just once. The data were obtained in a study of blood T cell repertoires in COVID-19. J gave up 5 bases and V 0 bases, and 9 bases lay outside the gene matches. Germline CDR1 SGDLS, CDR2 YYNGEE. The CDR3 totals 16 residues.

Sequenced sample: peripheral blood. The receptor comes from a woman aged 70-85 years with acute or convalescent COVID-19. The chain employs TRBV9 and TRBJ2-5; 8 bases align to TRBD2. CDR3 bases: TGTGCCAGCAGCGTAGCTTTCGGGACTAGGGGGGAGACCCAGTACTTC. Its translation is CASSVAFGTRGETQYF.